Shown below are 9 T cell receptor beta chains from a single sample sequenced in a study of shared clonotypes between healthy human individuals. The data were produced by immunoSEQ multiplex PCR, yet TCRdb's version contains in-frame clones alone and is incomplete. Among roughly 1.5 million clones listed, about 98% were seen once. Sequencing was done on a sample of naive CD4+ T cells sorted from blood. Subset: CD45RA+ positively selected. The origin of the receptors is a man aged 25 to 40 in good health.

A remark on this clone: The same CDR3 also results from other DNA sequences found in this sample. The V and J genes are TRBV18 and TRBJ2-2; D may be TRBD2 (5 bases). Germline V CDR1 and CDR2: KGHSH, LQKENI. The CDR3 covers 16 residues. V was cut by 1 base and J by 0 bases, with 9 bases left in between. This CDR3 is CASSPLAGPNTGELFF. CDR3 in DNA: TGTGCCAGCTCACCACTGGCGGGCCCGAACACCGGGGAGCTGTTTTTT.

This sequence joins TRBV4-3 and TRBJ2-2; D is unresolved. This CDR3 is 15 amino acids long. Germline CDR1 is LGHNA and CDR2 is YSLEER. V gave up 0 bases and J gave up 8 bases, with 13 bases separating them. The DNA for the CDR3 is TGCGCCAGCAGCCAAGATATAACAATCGGTGGGGAGCTGTTTTTT. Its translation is CASSQDITIGGELFF.

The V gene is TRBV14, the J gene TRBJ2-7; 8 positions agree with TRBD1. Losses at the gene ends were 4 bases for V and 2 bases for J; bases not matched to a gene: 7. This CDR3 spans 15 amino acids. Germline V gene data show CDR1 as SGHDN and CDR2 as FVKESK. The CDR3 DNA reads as TGTGCCAGCAGCCGGAGACAGGGGCTGGCCTACGAGCAGTACTTC. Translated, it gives CASSRRQGLAYEQYF.

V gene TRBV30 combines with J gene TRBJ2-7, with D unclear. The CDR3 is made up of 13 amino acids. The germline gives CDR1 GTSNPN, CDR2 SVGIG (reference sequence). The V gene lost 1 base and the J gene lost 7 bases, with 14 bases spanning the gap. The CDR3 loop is CAWSATDTTEQYF. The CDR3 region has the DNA TGTGCCTGGAGTGCCACAGATACTACAGAGCAGTACTTC.

The CDR3 reads CASSWTGPRNGYTF. For the CDR3, the DNA is TGTGCCAGCAGTTGGACAGGGCCTCGGAATGGCTACACCTTC. This chain joins TRBV28 and TRBJ1-2, with TRBD1 matching over 8 bases. Germline CDR1 reads MDHEN; CDR2 reads SYDVKM. The CDR3 loop spans 14 amino acids. J was trimmed by 6 bases and V by 4 bases; bases with no gene match: 7.

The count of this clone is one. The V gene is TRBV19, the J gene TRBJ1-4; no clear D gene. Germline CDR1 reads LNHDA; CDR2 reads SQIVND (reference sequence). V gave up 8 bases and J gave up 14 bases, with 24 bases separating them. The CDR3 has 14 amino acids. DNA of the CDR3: TGTGCCAGTGCCAAATGGGCCCCTCAAGCGGTGCTGTTTTTT. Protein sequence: CASAKWAPQAVLFF.

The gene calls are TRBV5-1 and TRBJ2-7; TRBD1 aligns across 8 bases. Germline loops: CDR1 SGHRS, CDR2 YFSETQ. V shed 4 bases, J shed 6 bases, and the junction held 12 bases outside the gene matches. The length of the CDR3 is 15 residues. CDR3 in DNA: TGCGCCAGCAGCGAAGCACCCAGTACAGGGGGCGAGCAGTACTTC. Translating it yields CASSEAPSTGGEQYF.

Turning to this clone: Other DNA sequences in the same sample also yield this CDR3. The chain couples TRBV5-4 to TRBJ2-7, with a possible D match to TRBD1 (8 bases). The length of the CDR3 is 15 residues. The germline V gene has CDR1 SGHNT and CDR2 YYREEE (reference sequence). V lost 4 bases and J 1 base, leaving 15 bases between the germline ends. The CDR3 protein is CASSSGTGRSYEQYF. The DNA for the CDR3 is TGTGCCAGCAGCAGCGGGACAGGCCGTTCCTACGAGCAGTACTTC.

The CDR3 sequence is CASSLPDRINEQFF. CDR3 DNA sequence: TGTGCCAGCAGCTTGCCGGACAGGATAAATGAGCAGTTCTTC. The V call is TRBV5-6, the J call TRBJ2-1, with 7 bases that match TRBD1. In germline, CDR1 is SGHDT, CDR2 YYEEEE. The CDR3 covers 14 residues. V trimming: 1 base; J trimming: 7 bases; junction bases outside the gene matches: 5.